The 8 T cell receptor beta chains presented below share a single source sample, sequenced in a study of blood T cell repertoires in COVID-19. Assay used: immunoSEQ multiplex PCR; TCRdb lists only in-frame clones, some missing. This sample has around 240,000 clones, with 70% to 90% found just once. Sequenced material: PBMCs or T cells enriched from blood (not recorded which). The source of these receptors is a man over 45 who had been exposed to COVID-19.

This rearrangement joins TRBV25-1 to TRBJ1-1, with D tentatively TRBD1 (5 bases). In germline, CDR1 is MGHDK, CDR2 SYGVNS. The CDR3 sequence is 15 residues long. Trimming took 3 bases from V and 4 from J, leaving 15 bases between them. CDR3 amino acids: CASSDPGRGGTEAFF. The CDR3 nucleotides read TGTGCCAGCAGTGACCCAGGACGGGGGGGCACTGAAGCTTTCTTT.

This sequence joins TRBV12-5 and TRBJ2-1; 9 bases fit TRBD1. Looked up from germline, CDR1 is LGHNT and CDR2 is FRNRAP. Unmatched junction bases numbered 4, after V lost 5 bases and J lost 2 bases. The CDR3 extends over 15 amino acids. The CDR3 sequence is CASGERDRAYNEQFF. The DNA of the CDR3 is TGTGCTAGTGGTGAACGGGACAGGGCCTACAATGAGCAGTTCTTC. The variable domain in full, with the rest retrieved from reference TRBV12-5 and TRBJ2-1, is DARVTQTPRHKVTEMGQEVTMRCQPILGHNTVFWYRQTMMQGLELLAYFRNRAPLDDSGMPKDRFSAEMPDATLATLKIQPSEPRDSAVYFCASGERDRAYNEQFFGPGTRLTVL.

The V gene is TRBV18, the J gene TRBJ2-7; D is perhaps TRBD2 (6 bases). This CDR3 has 14 residues. Trimming pared 5 bases from V and 7 bases from J, leaving 18 bases between. The germline CDR1 and CDR2 sequences are KGHSH and LQKENI. CDR3 region: CASSSTGTSGEQYF. The CDR3 DNA reads as TGTGCCAGCTCATCGACCGGGACTTCGGGGGAGCAGTACTTC.

This clone was seen a handful of times. V and J are TRBV18 and TRBJ2-2; TRBD2 agrees at 12 bases. Germline-derived CDR1 and CDR2 are KGHSH and LQKENI. This CDR3 comprises 16 residues. The junction had 3 bases not matched to a gene; V was cut back by 3 bases and J by 4 bases. The CDR3 DNA reads as TGTGCCAGCTCACCGACTAGCGGGGGATTCACCGGGGAGCTGTTTTTT. It encodes CASSPTSGGFTGELFF.

This clone was observed a single time. The rearrangement uses TRBV30 and TRBJ2-5, with 12 bases aligning to TRBD2. Per germline, CDR1 GTSNPN and CDR2 SVGIG (reference sequence). The CDR3 runs to 17 residues. After removal of 1 base from V and 1 base from J, the junction contained 7 bases not matched to a gene. The chain's CDR3 is CAWSDWSSGRVQETQYF. As DNA, the CDR3 is TGTGCCTGGAGTGATTGGTCTAGCGGGAGGGTCCAAGAGACCCAGTACTTC.

V is TRBV28 and J is TRBJ1-5; D call uncertain. V lost 8 bases to trimming and J lost 6 bases, with 14 bases between them. The CDR3 is 13 amino acids. The V gene's germline CDR1 is MDHEN and CDR2 SYDVKM. The CDR3 nucleotides are TGTGCCAGCGCGAACGCGGTTAGTCAGCCCCAGCATTTT. It specifies CASANAVSQPQHF. Combining the CDR3 with reference TRBV28 and TRBJ1-5 gives the whole variable domain DVKVTQSSRYLVKRTGEKVFLECVQDMDHENMFWYRQDPGLGLRLIYFSYDVKMKEKGDIPEGYSVSREKKERFSLILESASTNQTSMYLCASANAVSQPQHFGDGTRLSIL.

The genes are TRBV9 and TRBJ2-3; the match to TRBD2 covers 7 bases. Germline-derived CDR1 and CDR2 are SGDLS and YYNGEE. This CDR3 region has 15 residues. The V and J ends lost 2 bases and 2 bases, in that order; junction bases with no gene match: 5. The chain's CDR3 is CASSVAGVYTDTQYF. Here the CDR3 DNA reads TGTGCCAGCAGCGTGGCGGGAGTCTACACAGATACGCAGTATTTT.

The chain carries TRBV5-4 and TRBJ2-1; 12 bases are shared with TRBD2. The CDR3 covers 14 residues. Germline CDR1 reads SGHNT; CDR2 reads YYREEE (reference sequence). Trimming at V came to 0 bases and at J to 9 bases, leaving 1 base not matched to a gene. In DNA form, the CDR3 reads TGTGCCAGCAGCTTGGGACTAGCGGGGGCTGAGCAGTTCTTC. Its translation: CASSLGLAGAEQFF.